This T cell receptor (beta chain) originates from a study of blood T cell repertoires in COVID-19. Measured with immunoSEQ multiplex PCR; TCRdb has only the in-frame clones, and not every one. The profile covers some 330,000 clones, with approximately 90% appearing a single time and 4% taken by the ten largest. The sequence was collected from a woman aged 50 to 60 with active or convalescent COVID-19. The sequencing sample was made of peripheral blood.

The chain's CDR3 is CATQGWEKLFF. Here the CDR3 DNA reads TGTGCCACGCAGGGTTGGGAAAAACTGTTTTTT. V gene TRBV28 combines with J gene TRBJ1-4; weak D call: TRBD1 (5 bases). Germline lookup yields CDR1 MDHEN and CDR2 SYDVKM. CDR3 length: 11 amino acids. The ends were cut back, 10 bases at V and 8 bases at J, with 11 bases in the middle.